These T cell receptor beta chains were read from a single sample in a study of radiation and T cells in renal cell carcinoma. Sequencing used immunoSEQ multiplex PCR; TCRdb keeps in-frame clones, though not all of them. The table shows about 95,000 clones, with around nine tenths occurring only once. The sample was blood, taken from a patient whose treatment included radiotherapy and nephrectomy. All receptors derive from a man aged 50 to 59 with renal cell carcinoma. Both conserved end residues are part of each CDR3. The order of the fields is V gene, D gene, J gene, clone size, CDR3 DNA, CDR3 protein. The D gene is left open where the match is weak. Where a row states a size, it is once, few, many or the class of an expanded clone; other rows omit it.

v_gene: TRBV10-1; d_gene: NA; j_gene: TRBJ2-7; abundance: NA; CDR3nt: TGCGCCAGCAGTGAAGTTGGGACCTACGAGCAGTACTTC; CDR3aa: CASSEVGTYEQYF
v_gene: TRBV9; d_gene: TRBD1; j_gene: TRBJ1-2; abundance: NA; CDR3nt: TGTGCCAGCAGCACCCACGCGGAACAGGGGGCCTCTGGCTACACCTTC; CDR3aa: CASSTHAEQGASGYTF
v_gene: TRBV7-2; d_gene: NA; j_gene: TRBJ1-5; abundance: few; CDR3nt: TGTGCCAGCAGCTTGCAGCTGAATCAGCCCCAGCATTTT; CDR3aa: CASSLQLNQPQHF
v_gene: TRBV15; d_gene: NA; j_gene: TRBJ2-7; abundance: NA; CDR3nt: TGTGCCACCAGCAGAGATAAGGGCGAGCAGTACTTC; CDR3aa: CATSRDKGEQYF
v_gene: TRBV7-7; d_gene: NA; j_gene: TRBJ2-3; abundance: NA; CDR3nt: TGTGCTAGCAGCCCCGGACTATCAACAGATACGCAGTATTTT; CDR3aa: CASSPGLSTDTQYF
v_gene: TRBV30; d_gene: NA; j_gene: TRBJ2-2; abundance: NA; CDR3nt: TGTGCCTGGGGGTGGGCGACCGGGGAGCTGTTTTTT; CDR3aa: CAWGWATGELFF
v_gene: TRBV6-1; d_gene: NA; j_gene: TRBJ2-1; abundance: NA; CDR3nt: TGTGCCAGCAGCATACCTGCATTGAACAATGAGCAGTTCTTC; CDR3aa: CASSIPALNNEQFF
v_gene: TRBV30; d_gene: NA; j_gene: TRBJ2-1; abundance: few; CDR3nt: TGTGCCTGGAGTGTAGGTTTGGTCGTCTTCTTC; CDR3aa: CAWSVGLVVFF
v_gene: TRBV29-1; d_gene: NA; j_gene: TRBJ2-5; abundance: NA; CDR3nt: TGCAGCGTTGGGGTCCCGGGGGAGACCCAGTACTTC; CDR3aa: CSVGVPGETQYF
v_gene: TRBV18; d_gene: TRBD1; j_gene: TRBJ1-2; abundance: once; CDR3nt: TGTGCCAGCTCTCCCACAGGGGAACCTAACTATGGCTACACCTTC; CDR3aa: CASSPTGEPNYGYTF